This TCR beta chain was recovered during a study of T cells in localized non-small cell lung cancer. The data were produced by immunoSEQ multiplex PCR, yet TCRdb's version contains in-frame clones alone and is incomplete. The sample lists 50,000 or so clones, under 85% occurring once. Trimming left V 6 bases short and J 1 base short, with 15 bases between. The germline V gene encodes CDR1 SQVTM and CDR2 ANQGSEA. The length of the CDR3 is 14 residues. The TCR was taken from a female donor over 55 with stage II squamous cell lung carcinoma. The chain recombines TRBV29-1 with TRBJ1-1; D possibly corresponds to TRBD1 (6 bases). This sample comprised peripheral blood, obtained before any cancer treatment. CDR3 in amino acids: CSVLTGLKNTEAFF. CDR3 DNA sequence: TGCAGCGTCCTGACAGGTTTGAAGAACACTGAAGCTTTCTTT.